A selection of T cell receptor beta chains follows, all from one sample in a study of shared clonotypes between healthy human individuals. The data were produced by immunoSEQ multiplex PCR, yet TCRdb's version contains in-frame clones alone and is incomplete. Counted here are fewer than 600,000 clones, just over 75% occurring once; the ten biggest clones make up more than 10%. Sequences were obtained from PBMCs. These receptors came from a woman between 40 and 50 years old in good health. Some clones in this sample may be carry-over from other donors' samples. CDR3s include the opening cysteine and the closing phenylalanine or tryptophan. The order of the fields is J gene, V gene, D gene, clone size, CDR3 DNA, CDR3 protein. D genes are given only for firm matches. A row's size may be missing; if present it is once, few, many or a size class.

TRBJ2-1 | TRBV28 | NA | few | TGTGCCAGCAGCCCTGTGGACCGTGCCAATGAGCAGTTCTTC | CASSPVDRANEQFF
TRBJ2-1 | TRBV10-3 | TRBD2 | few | TGTGCCATCGCTAGCGGGAGAAATGCGGCGGGACACAATGAGCAGTTCTTC | CAIASGRNAAGHNEQFF
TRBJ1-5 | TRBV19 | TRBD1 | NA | TGTGCCAGTAGTATCACAGGGGCCCAGCATTTT | CASSITGAQHF
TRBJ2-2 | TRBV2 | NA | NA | TGTGCCAGCAGTCCGGGACTCGGAGGCCGAGGGGAGCTGTTTTTT | CASSPGLGGRGELFF
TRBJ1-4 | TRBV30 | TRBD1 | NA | TGTGCCTGGACGGGTGGGACAGGGCCTACAACTAATGAAAAACTGTTTTTT | CAWTGGTGPTTNEKLFF
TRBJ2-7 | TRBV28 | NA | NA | TGTGCCAGTAAGACAGGAACCTACGAGCAGTACTTC | CASKTGTYEQYF
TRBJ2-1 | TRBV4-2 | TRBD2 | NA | TGTGCCAGCAGCCAGAGGACTAGCGCAAATGAGCAGTTCTTC | CASSQRTSANEQFF
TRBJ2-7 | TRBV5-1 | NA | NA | TGCGCCAGCAGCTCACTCGGGGGGCTTGAGCAGTACTTC | CASSSLGGLEQYF
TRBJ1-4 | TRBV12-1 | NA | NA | TGTGCCAGCAGCGGGGGACAGGGGTCTGAAAAACTGTTTTTT | CASSGGQGSEKLFF
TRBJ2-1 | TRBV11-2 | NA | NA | TGTGCCAGCAGCTTATATGCGGGGCGCGGGGAGCAGTTCTTC | CASSLYAGRGEQFF
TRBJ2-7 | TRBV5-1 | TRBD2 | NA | TGCGCCAGCAGCTTGGGACTAGCGGGGTCCTACGAGCAGTACTTC | CASSLGLAGSYEQYF
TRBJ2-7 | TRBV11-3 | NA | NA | TGTGCCAGCAGCCCCATGGAGGGCTACGAGCAGTACTTC | CASSPMEGYEQYF
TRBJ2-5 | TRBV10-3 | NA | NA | TGTGCCATCAGCCGGACAGACCAAGAGACCCAGTACTTC | CAISRTDQETQYF
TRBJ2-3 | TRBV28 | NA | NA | TGTGCCAGCAGGAGGCCTACTAGCACAGATACGCAGTATTTT | CASRRPTSTDTQYF
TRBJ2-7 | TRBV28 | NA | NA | TGTGCCAGCAGTTTATCGCGGGCCGGGGGAGGCGTGTACGAGCAGTACTTC | CASSLSRAGGGVYEQYF
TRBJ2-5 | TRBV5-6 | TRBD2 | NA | TGTGCCAGCAGCTACCGGACTAGCGGGAGCCAAGAGACCCAGTACTTC | CASSYRTSGSQETQYF
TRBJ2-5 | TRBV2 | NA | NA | TGTGCCAGCAGTGATGGTCGGACCACGGAGACCCAGTACTTC | CASSDGRTTETQYF
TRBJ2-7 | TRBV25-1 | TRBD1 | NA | TGTGCCAGCAGTGGGACAGGGGGCGTCTCCTACGAGCAGTACTTC | CASSGTGGVSYEQYF
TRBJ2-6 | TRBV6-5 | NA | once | TGTGCCAGCAGATCCGGGGCCAACGTCCTGACTTTC | CASRSGANVLTF
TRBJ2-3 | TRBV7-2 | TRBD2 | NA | TGTGCCAGCAGCACGGGACTAGCGGGGGATACGCAGTATTTT | CASSTGLAGDTQYF
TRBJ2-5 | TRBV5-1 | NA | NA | TGCGCCAGCAGCATTGGCGGCGGGATGGAAGAGACCCAGTACTTC | CASSIGGGMEETQYF
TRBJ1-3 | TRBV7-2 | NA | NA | TGTGCCAGCAGCTCGACAGGTCCGGGAAACACCATATATTTT | CASSSTGPGNTIYF
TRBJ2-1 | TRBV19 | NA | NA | TGTGCCAGTAGTATTGTGTGGAATGAGCAGTTCTTC | CASSIVWNEQFF
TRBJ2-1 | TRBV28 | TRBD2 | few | TGTGCCAGCAGGAGGACTAGCGGGGTCTACAATGAGCAGTTCTTC | CASRRTSGVYNEQFF
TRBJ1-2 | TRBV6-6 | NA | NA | TGTGCCAGCTGGGCAGTAGTCGGTTATGGCTACACCTTC | CASWAVVGYGYTF
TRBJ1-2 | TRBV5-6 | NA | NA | TGTGCCAGCAGCTCCGGGACCGGCAGCCTTAACTATGGCTACACCTTC | CASSSGTGSLNYGYTF
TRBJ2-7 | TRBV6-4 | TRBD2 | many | TGTGCCAGCAGTGAGGGGTCGGGAGGGCCTTACGAGCAGTACTTC | CASSEGSGGPYEQYF
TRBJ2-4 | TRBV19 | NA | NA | TGTGCCAGTAGTCGCCATATGGGGGAAAACATTCAGTACTTC | CASSRHMGENIQYF
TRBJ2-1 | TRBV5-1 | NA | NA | TGCGCCAGCAGCTCACCTGACAGGAGCTCCTACAATGAGCAGTTCTTC | CASSSPDRSSYNEQFF
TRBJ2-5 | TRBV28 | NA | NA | TGTGCCAGCAGTTATGAATCGGACATCCAAGAGACCCAGTACTTC | CASSYESDIQETQYF
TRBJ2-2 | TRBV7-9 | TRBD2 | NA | TGTGCCAGCAGCCACTGGGGACTAGGGTACACCGGGGAGCTGTTTTTT | CASSHWGLGYTGELFF
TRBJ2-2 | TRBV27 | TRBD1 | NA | TGTGCCAGCAGAACTAGGACAGGGATGAACACCGGGGAGCTGTTTTTT | CASRTRTGMNTGELFF
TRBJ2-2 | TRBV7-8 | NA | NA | TGTGCCAGCAGCTCCGTCGGGGCGACCGGGGAGCTGTTTTTT | CASSSVGATGELFF
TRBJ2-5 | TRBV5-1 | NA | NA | TGCGCCAGCAGCTTGGATCCAGGGGTTGAGACCCAGTACTTC | CASSLDPGVETQYF
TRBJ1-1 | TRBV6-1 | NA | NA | TGTGCCAGCAGCCATTTGGGGGAGGAAGGGACTGAAGCTTTCTTT | CASSHLGEEGTEAFF
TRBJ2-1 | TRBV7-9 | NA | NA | TGTGCCAGCAGCCTATTGGGGCGGGACCCCCAGGGTGAGCAGTTCTTC | CASSLLGRDPQGEQFF
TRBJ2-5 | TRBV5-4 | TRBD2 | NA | TGTGCCAGCAGCCCGCGACTAGCGGGAGGGATGGAAGAGACCCAGTACTTC | CASSPRLAGGMEETQYF
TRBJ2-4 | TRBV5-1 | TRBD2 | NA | TGCGCCAGCAGCCAGGGACTAGCGGGAGCGGTGGCCAAAAACATTCAGTACTTC | CASSQGLAGAVAKNIQYF
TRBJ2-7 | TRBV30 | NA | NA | TGTGCCTGGAGTCTCCCGGGGCGTTTTGAGCAGTACTTC | CAWSLPGRFEQYF
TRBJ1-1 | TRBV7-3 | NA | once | TGTGCCAGCAGCCCAGATTTGAACACTGAAGCTTTCTTT | CASSPDLNTEAFF
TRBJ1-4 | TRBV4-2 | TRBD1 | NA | TGTGCCAGCAGCTTGAGGACAGGGGAAGAAAAACTGTTTTTT | CASSLRTGEEKLFF
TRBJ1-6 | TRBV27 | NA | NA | TGTGCCAGCAGTTTATTAGGACAGATGGATTCACCCCTCCACTTT | CASSLLGQMDSPLHF
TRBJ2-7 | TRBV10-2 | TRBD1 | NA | TGCGCCAGCCTTCCTAGGGACAGGACATTTGGTGGAGTCGAGTACTTC | CASLPRDRTFGGVEYF
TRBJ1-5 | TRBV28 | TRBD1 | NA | TGTGCCAGCAGTCCCCCAGGGGGCGCGGGCAATCAGCCCCAGCATTTT | CASSPPGGAGNQPQHF
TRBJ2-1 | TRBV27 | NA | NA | TGTGCCAGCAGCCGCCTGGACTTCAATGAGCAGTTCTTC | CASSRLDFNEQFF
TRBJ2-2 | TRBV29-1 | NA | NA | TGCAGCGTTGCGAGGGAGGTCACCGGGGAGCTGTTTTTT | CSVAREVTGELFF
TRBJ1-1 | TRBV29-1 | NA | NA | TGCAGCGTTGAAGAGGGTTGGGCCACTGAAGCTTTCTTT | CSVEEGWATEAFF
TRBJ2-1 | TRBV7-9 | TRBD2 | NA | TGTGCCAGCAGCCCGACTAGCCCCGGCCCCAATGAGCAGTTCTTC | CASSPTSPGPNEQFF
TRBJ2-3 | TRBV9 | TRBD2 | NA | TGTGCCAGCAGCCCTAGGACTAGCGGCCCAGATACGCAGTATTTT | CASSPRTSGPDTQYF
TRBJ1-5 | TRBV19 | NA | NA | TGTGCCAGTAGTATTACGTCGGGGGTTAGCAATCAGCCCCAGCATTTT | CASSITSGVSNQPQHF
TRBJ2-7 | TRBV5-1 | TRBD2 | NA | TGCGCCAGCAGCTTGGTACTAGCGGGAGATAACGGGCAGTACTTC | CASSLVLAGDNGQYF
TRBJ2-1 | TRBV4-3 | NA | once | TGCGCCAGCAGCCAAGATTGGAGGGGGAATGAGCAGTTCTTC | CASSQDWRGNEQFF
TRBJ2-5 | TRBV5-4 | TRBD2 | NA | TGTGCCAGCAGCTTACGACTAGCGGGAGTCGAGACCCAGTACTTC | CASSLRLAGVETQYF
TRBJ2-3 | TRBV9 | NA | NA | TGTGCCAGCAGCCCCGCACGAAGGCCCTCCCATACGCAGTATTTT | CASSPARRPSHTQYF